The rows below give T cell receptor beta chains drawn from one sample of a study of lymphopenia after photon versus proton radiotherapy. TCRdb keeps only in-frame clones here, not all; method: immunoSEQ multiplex PCR. The sample has approximately 45,000 clones, approximately 85% seen once. The source material was peripheral blood, sampled from a patient treated with photon-based radiotherapy. The receptor set was obtained from a man between 35 and 55 years old with gastric cancer. Each CDR3 is given with its conserved first and last residue. The D gene is left open where the match is weak. The size of a clone is reported for some rows only, either as once, few or many, or as a class for expanded clones.

v_call: TRBV30
j_call: TRBJ1-2
clone_size: few
d_call: -
cdr3_aa: CAREKENYGYTF
cdr3_nt: TGTGCCAGAGAGAAGGAAAACTATGGCTACACCTTC

v_call: TRBV27
j_call: TRBJ2-3
clone_size: -
d_call: -
cdr3_aa: CASMVNGLAPYF
cdr3_nt: TGTGCCAGCATGGTCAACGGGCTAGCTCCGTATTTT

v_call: TRBV30
j_call: TRBJ1-3
clone_size: once
d_call: -
cdr3_aa: CAWSPRGAVSGNTIYF
cdr3_nt: TGTGCCTGGAGTCCTCGCGGGGCAGTCTCTGGAAACACCATATATTTT

v_call: TRBV6-1
j_call: TRBJ2-5
clone_size: -
d_call: TRBD2
cdr3_aa: CASSAGLLTAGGRETQYF
cdr3_nt: TGTGCCAGCAGTGCAGGACTGTTGACAGCGGGGGGGCGGGAGACCCAGTACTTC

v_call: TRBV6-1
j_call: TRBJ1-2
clone_size: -
d_call: -
cdr3_aa: CASSQDPNYGYTF
cdr3_nt: TGTGCCAGCTCACAGGACCCTAACTATGGCTACACCTTC

v_call: TRBV7-2
j_call: TRBJ1-2
clone_size: -
d_call: TRBD1
cdr3_aa: CASSFWDSPNYGYTF
cdr3_nt: TGTGCCAGCAGCTTCTGGGACAGCCCTAACTATGGCTACACCTTC

v_call: TRBV6-6
j_call: TRBJ2-1
clone_size: -
d_call: -
cdr3_aa: CASSYPDNNEQFF
cdr3_nt: TGTGCCAGCAGTTACCCGGATAACAATGAGCAGTTCTTC

v_call: TRBV6-5
j_call: TRBJ1-1
clone_size: -
d_call: -
cdr3_aa: CARISRNTEAFF
cdr3_nt: TGTGCCCGCATCTCCAGGAACACTGAAGCTTTCTTT

v_call: TRBV6-1
j_call: TRBJ1-1
clone_size: -
d_call: -
cdr3_aa: CASSVLENTEALF
cdr3_nt: TGTGCCAGCAGTGTTTTGGAGAACACTGAAGCTCTCTTT

v_call: TRBV19
j_call: TRBJ1-4
clone_size: -
d_call: TRBD1
cdr3_aa: CASSPGQGSNEKLFF
cdr3_nt: TGTGCCAGTAGCCCAGGACAGGGATCTAATGAAAAACTGTTTTTT

v_call: TRBV6-1
j_call: TRBJ1-5
clone_size: few
d_call: -
cdr3_aa: CASSEYEGRQPQHF
cdr3_nt: TGTGCCAGCAGTGAGTATGAGGGAAGGCAGCCCCAGCATTTT

v_call: TRBV19
j_call: TRBJ1-6
clone_size: -
d_call: -
cdr3_aa: CASSMDKGNSPLHF
cdr3_nt: TGTGCCAGTAGTATGGACAAGGGCAATTCACCCCTCCACTTT

v_call: TRBV19
j_call: TRBJ2-3
clone_size: -
d_call: -
cdr3_aa: CASSMLDPSDTQYF
cdr3_nt: TGTGCCAGTAGTATGCTAGACCCCTCAGATACGCAGTATTTT

v_call: TRBV4-1
j_call: TRBJ2-3
clone_size: -
d_call: TRBD1
cdr3_aa: CASSPGTGSTDTQYF
cdr3_nt: TGCGCCAGCAGCCCCGGGACAGGGAGCACAGATACGCAGTATTTT

v_call: TRBV27
j_call: TRBJ1-2
clone_size: -
d_call: TRBD1
cdr3_aa: CASSLSWTGTYGYTF
cdr3_nt: TGTGCCAGCAGTTTATCGTGGACAGGAACCTATGGCTACACCTTC

v_call: TRBV4-2
j_call: TRBJ1-1
clone_size: -
d_call: TRBD1
cdr3_aa: CASSSSRDRRLTEAFF
cdr3_nt: TGTGCCAGCAGCTCCTCCCGGGACAGGCGCCTGACTGAAGCTTTCTTT

v_call: TRBV18
j_call: TRBJ2-3
clone_size: -
d_call: -
cdr3_aa: CASSPNREVGYF
cdr3_nt: TGTGCCAGCTCACCAAACAGGGAGGTGGGGTATTTT

v_call: TRBV12-5
j_call: TRBJ1-1
clone_size: -
d_call: -
cdr3_aa: CASGLGDGEAFF
cdr3_nt: TGTGCTAGTGGTTTAGGGGACGGTGAAGCTTTCTTT

v_call: TRBV30
j_call: TRBJ1-4
clone_size: -
d_call: -
cdr3_aa: CAWSIREKLFF
cdr3_nt: TGTGCCTGGAGTATCCGGGAAAAACTGTTTTTT

v_call: TRBV7-8
j_call: TRBJ1-1
clone_size: -
d_call: -
cdr3_aa: CASSPMWGGDTEAFF
cdr3_nt: TGTGCCAGCAGCCCGATGTGGGGAGGGGACACTGAAGCTTTCTTT

v_call: TRBV7-9
j_call: TRBJ1-6
clone_size: -
d_call: -
cdr3_aa: CASSPIQGNNSPLHF
cdr3_nt: TGTGCCAGCAGCCCCATACAGGGAAACAATTCACCCCTCCACTTT

v_call: TRBV5-1
j_call: TRBJ2-1
clone_size: once
d_call: TRBD2
cdr3_aa: CASSLAGGTSGGHYSYNEQFF
cdr3_nt: TGCGCCAGCAGCTTGGCCGGGGGAACTAGCGGGGGGCACTACTCCTACAATGAGCAGTTCTTC

v_call: TRBV14
j_call: TRBJ1-6
clone_size: -
d_call: -
cdr3_aa: CASSQTRDGAYNSPLHF
cdr3_nt: TGTGCCAGCAGCCAAACCCGGGACGGGGCCTATAATTCACCCCTCCACTTT

v_call: TRBV30
j_call: TRBJ1-1
clone_size: -
d_call: TRBD1
cdr3_aa: CAWSELGQKNTEAFF
cdr3_nt: TGTGCCTGGAGTGAGTTGGGACAGAAGAACACTGAAGCTTTCTTT

v_call: TRBV30
j_call: TRBJ1-5
clone_size: -
d_call: -
cdr3_aa: CAWSQLPNQPQHF
cdr3_nt: TGTGCCTGGAGTCAACTGCCCAATCAGCCCCAGCATTTT

v_call: TRBV7-2
j_call: TRBJ2-5
clone_size: -
d_call: -
cdr3_aa: CASSSGTAQETQYF
cdr3_nt: TGTGCCAGCAGCTCAGGGACGGCTCAAGAGACCCAGTACTTC

v_call: TRBV5-1
j_call: TRBJ1-3
clone_size: -
d_call: -
cdr3_aa: CASSLDPSDTIYF
cdr3_nt: TGCGCCAGCAGCTTGGATCCGTCGGACACCATATATTTT

v_call: TRBV4-1
j_call: TRBJ2-3
clone_size: -
d_call: -
cdr3_aa: CASSHPRTDTSTDTQYF
cdr3_nt: TGCGCCAGCAGCCACCCTCGGACAGATACTAGCACAGATACGCAGTATTTT

v_call: TRBV18
j_call: TRBJ1-5
clone_size: -
d_call: -
cdr3_aa: CASSPGRDQPQHF
cdr3_nt: TGTGCCAGCTCACCCGGCAGGGATCAGCCCCAGCATTTT

v_call: TRBV27
j_call: TRBJ2-2
clone_size: -
d_call: -
cdr3_aa: CASSPAPVQGVTGELFF
cdr3_nt: TGTGCCAGCAGTCCGGCCCCAGTACAGGGTGTCACCGGGGAGCTGTTTTTT

v_call: TRBV7-9
j_call: TRBJ2-1
clone_size: -
d_call: -
cdr3_aa: CASSRGFSDNEQFF
cdr3_nt: TGTGCCAGCAGCCGCGGGTTCTCGGACAATGAGCAGTTCTTC

v_call: TRBV19
j_call: TRBJ2-7
clone_size: -
d_call: TRBD1
cdr3_aa: CASSKTGVSSYEQYF
cdr3_nt: TGTGCCAGTAGCAAGACAGGGGTCTCCTCCTACGAGCAGTACTTC

v_call: TRBV7-8
j_call: TRBJ2-3
clone_size: -
d_call: TRBD2
cdr3_aa: CASSWTSITDTQYF
cdr3_nt: TGTGCCAGCAGCTGGACTAGCATAACAGATACGCAGTATTTT

v_call: TRBV11-2
j_call: TRBJ1-1
clone_size: few
d_call: -
cdr3_aa: CASSLDSHGTEAFF
cdr3_nt: TGTGCCAGCAGCTTAGATTCCCACGGCACTGAAGCTTTCTTT

v_call: TRBV10-2
j_call: TRBJ2-3
clone_size: once
d_call: -
cdr3_aa: CASSDGNKGSDTQYF
cdr3_nt: TGCGCCAGCAGTGACGGCAATAAGGGGTCAGATACGCAGTATTTT

v_call: TRBV14
j_call: TRBJ2-2
clone_size: -
d_call: TRBD1
cdr3_aa: CASSPLGTGNTGELFF
cdr3_nt: TGTGCCAGCAGCCCCTTAGGGACAGGGAACACCGGGGAGCTGTTTTTT

v_call: TRBV6-5
j_call: TRBJ1-2
clone_size: -
d_call: -
cdr3_aa: CASSYPDSNGYTF
cdr3_nt: TGTGCCAGCAGTTACCCCGACAGTAATGGCTACACCTTC

v_call: TRBV6-6
j_call: TRBJ2-7
clone_size: -
d_call: -
cdr3_aa: CASTKGTSSYEQYF
cdr3_nt: TGTGCCAGCACTAAGGGGACTTCCTCCTACGAGCAGTACTTC

v_call: TRBV5-4
j_call: TRBJ1-1
clone_size: once
d_call: -
cdr3_aa: CASSRSNTEAFF
cdr3_nt: TGTGCCAGCAGCCGTTCCAACACTGAAGCTTTCTTT

v_call: TRBV5-1
j_call: TRBJ1-2
clone_size: -
d_call: TRBD1
cdr3_aa: CASSSDRFYGYTF
cdr3_nt: TGCGCCAGCAGCTCGGACAGGTTCTATGGCTACACCTTC

v_call: TRBV19
j_call: TRBJ1-1
clone_size: -
d_call: -
cdr3_aa: CASYGQTNTEAFF
cdr3_nt: TGTGCCAGTTACGGACAGACGAACACTGAAGCTTTCTTT

v_call: TRBV10-3
j_call: TRBJ2-3
clone_size: once
d_call: TRBD1
cdr3_aa: CAISEGQEADTQYF
cdr3_nt: TGTGCCATCAGTGAAGGACAGGAGGCAGATACGCAGTATTTT

v_call: TRBV6-5
j_call: TRBJ1-2
clone_size: -
d_call: TRBD1
cdr3_aa: CASSYSGERQGFYTF
cdr3_nt: TGTGCCAGCAGTTACTCGGGCGAAAGACAGGGGTTCTACACCTTC

v_call: TRBV29-1
j_call: TRBJ1-2
clone_size: once
d_call: TRBD1
cdr3_aa: CSTNRGLKSWDGYTF
cdr3_nt: TGCAGCACCAACAGGGGGCTCAAAAGTTGGGATGGCTACACCTTC

v_call: TRBV7-8
j_call: TRBJ2-3
clone_size: -
d_call: -
cdr3_aa: CASRYTSTDTQYF
cdr3_nt: TGTGCCAGCAGATATACGAGCACAGATACGCAGTATTTT

v_call: TRBV28
j_call: TRBJ2-3
clone_size: -
d_call: -
cdr3_aa: CASRPTGHTTDTQYF
cdr3_nt: TGTGCCAGCAGGCCGACGGGACACACCACAGATACGCAGTATTTT

v_call: TRBV30
j_call: TRBJ2-7
clone_size: -
d_call: TRBD1
cdr3_aa: CAWRGQGASYEQYF
cdr3_nt: TGTGCCTGGAGGGGACAGGGAGCTTCCTACGAGCAGTACTTC

v_call: TRBV9
j_call: TRBJ2-7
clone_size: -
d_call: -
cdr3_aa: CASSVAGEVYYEQYF
cdr3_nt: TGTGCCAGCAGCGTAGCCGGGGAGGTTTATTACGAGCAGTACTTC

v_call: TRBV7-6
j_call: TRBJ1-1
clone_size: -
d_call: -
cdr3_aa: CASSPGVGANTEAFF
cdr3_nt: TGTGCCAGCAGCCCCGGGGTCGGAGCAAACACTGAAGCTTTCTTT

v_call: TRBV2
j_call: TRBJ1-2
clone_size: -
d_call: -
cdr3_aa: CASSEGGWSYGYTF
cdr3_nt: TGTGCCAGCAGTGAAGGGGGATGGAGCTATGGCTACACCTTC

v_call: TRBV9
j_call: TRBJ2-7
clone_size: few
d_call: -
cdr3_aa: CASSAQLRLYEQYF
cdr3_nt: TGTGCCAGCAGCGCCCAGCTCAGGCTCTACGAGCAGTACTTC

v_call: TRBV7-2
j_call: TRBJ2-3
clone_size: few
d_call: TRBD2
cdr3_aa: CASSFMGRTSGGLTDTQYF
cdr3_nt: TGTGCCAGCAGCTTTATGGGTAGGACTAGCGGGGGACTCACAGATACGCAGTATTTT

v_call: TRBV7-9
j_call: TRBJ2-7
clone_size: -
d_call: -
cdr3_aa: CASSPVLRSHEQYF
cdr3_nt: TGTGCCAGCAGCCCCGTGCTCAGGAGCCACGAGCAGTACTTC

v_call: TRBV2
j_call: TRBJ2-7
clone_size: -
d_call: -
cdr3_aa: CASSWDTTYEQYF
cdr3_nt: TGTGCCAGCAGTTGGGACACAACCTACGAGCAGTACTTC

v_call: TRBV12-1
j_call: TRBJ1-5
clone_size: few
d_call: -
cdr3_aa: CASLTLGGSYSNQPQHF
cdr3_nt: TGTGCCAGCCTGACCTTGGGGGGTTCCTATAGCAATCAGCCCCAGCATTTT

v_call: TRBV10-3
j_call: TRBJ2-3
clone_size: -
d_call: -
cdr3_aa: CASKNVDTQYF
cdr3_nt: TGTGCCAGTAAAAACGTAGATACGCAGTATTTT

v_call: TRBV9
j_call: TRBJ1-2
clone_size: -
d_call: TRBD1
cdr3_aa: CASSVRDRGLGGYTF
cdr3_nt: TGTGCCAGCAGCGTACGAGACAGGGGGCTGGGAGGCTACACCTTC